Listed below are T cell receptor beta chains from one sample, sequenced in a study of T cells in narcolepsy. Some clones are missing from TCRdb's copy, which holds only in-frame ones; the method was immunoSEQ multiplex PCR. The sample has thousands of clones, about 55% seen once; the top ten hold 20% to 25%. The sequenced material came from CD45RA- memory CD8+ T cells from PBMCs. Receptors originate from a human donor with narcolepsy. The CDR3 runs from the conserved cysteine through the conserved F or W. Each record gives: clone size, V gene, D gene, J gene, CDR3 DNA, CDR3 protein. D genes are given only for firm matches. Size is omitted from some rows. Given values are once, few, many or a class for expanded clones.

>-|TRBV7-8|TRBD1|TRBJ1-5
TGTGCCAGCAGCTTAGAGGGACAGTCTAGCAATCAGCCCCAGCATTTT
CASSLEGQSSNQPQHF
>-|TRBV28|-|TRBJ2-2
TGTGCCAGTTGGGGGACGAACACCGGGGAGCTGTTTTTT
CASWGTNTGELFF
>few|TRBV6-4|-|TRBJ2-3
TGTGCCAGCAGTGAACAGGGGGGGGCAACAGATACGCAGTATTTT
CASSEQGGATDTQYF
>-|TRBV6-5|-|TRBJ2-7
TGTGCCAGCAGTAATACGGACGGGTACGAGCAGTACTTC
CASSNTDGYEQYF
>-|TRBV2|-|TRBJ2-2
TGTGCCAAGCAAGGGGGTTCCGGGGAGCTGTTTTTT
CAKQGGSGELFF
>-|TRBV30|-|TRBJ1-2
TGTGCCGAGGTGGAGTCGGGAATAGGCTACACCTTC
CAEVESGIGYTF
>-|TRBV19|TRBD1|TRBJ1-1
TGTGCCAGTAGTAGGACAGGACAAATGAACACTGAAGCTTTCTTT
CASSRTGQMNTEAFF
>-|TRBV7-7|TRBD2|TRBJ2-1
TGTGCCAGCAGCGCGACTAGCGCCGCTTACGATGAGCAGTTCTTC
CASSATSAAYDEQFF
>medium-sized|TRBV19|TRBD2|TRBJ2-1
TGTGCCTCCCAAGGCGGGAGCTACAATGAGCAGTTCTTC
CASQGGSYNEQFF
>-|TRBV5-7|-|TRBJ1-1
TGTGCCAGCAGTAGACAGATGAACACTGAAGCTTTCTTT
CASSRQMNTEAFF
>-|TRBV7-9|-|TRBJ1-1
TGTGCCAGCAGTCACAGGCTGGGGAGCGGTATGGAAGCTTTCTTT
CASSHRLGSGMEAFF
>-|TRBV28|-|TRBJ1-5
TGTGCCAGCAGTTTAATTGGGGGCTGGAGCAATCAGCCCCAGCATTTT
CASSLIGGWSNQPQHF
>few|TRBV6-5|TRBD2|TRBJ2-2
TGTGCCAGCAGTGAAAACGGGGGGGCCGGGGAGCTGTTTTTT
CASSENGGAGELFF
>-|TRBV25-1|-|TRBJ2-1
TGTGCCAGCAGCGAACAGGAGTACAATGAGCAGTTCTTC
CASSEQEYNEQFF
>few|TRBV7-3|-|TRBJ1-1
TGTGCCAGTTCAACAGGGATCAACCTGAACACTGAAGCTTTCTTT
CASSTGINLNTEAFF
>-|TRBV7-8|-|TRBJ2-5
TGTGCCAGCAGCTTAGAAGCCCTAGTCGTCGACCAAGAGACCCAGTACTTC
CASSLEALVVDQETQYF
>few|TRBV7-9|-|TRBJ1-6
TGTGCCAGCAGCCAAGATCTTGGGTCGGGGAATTCACCCCTCCACTTT
CASSQDLGSGNSPLHF
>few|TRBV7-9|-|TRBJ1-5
TGTGCCAGCAGCGAGGGAGCCGGTCAGCCCCAGCATTTT
CASSEGAGQPQHF
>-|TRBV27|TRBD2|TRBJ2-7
TGTGCCAGCAGTCCTAGCGGGGGGATTTACGAGCAGTACTTC
CASSPSGGIYEQYF
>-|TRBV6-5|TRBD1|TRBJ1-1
TGTGCCAGCAGTGGGTGGACAGGCCCGAACACTGAAGCTTTCTTT
CASSGWTGPNTEAFF
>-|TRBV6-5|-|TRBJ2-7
TGTGCCAGCAGTTTCGAAGGGAGTGGTTCCTACGAGCAGTACTTC
CASSFEGSGSYEQYF
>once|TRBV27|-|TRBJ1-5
TGTGCCAGCAGTTTATCAGGGACTTATAGCAATCAGCCCCAGCATTTT
CASSLSGTYSNQPQHF
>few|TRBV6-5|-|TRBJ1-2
TGTGCCAGCAGGAAGGTTTTGCGGGGTAACTATGGCTACACCTTC
CASRKVLRGNYGYTF
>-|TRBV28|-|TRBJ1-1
TGTGCCGGCTCCTGGGCCCGGGCTGAAGCTTTCTTT
CAGSWARAEAFF
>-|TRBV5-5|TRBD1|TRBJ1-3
TGTGCCAGCAGCTCGGGACAGGGGGCTGGAAACACCATATATTTT
CASSSGQGAGNTIYF
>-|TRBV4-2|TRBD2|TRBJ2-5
TGTGCCAGCAGCCAAGGGCTAGCGGGGGGCAGGGCCACCCAGTACTTC
CASSQGLAGGRATQYF
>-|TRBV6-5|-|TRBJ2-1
TGTGCCAGCAGTTACGGTAGGGGAGCCCACAATGAGCAGTTCTTC
CASSYGRGAHNEQFF
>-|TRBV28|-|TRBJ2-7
TGTGCCAGCAGTTTACCCAGGCGCTACGAGCAGTACTTC
CASSLPRRYEQYF
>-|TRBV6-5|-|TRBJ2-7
TGTGCCAGCAGTACAGCCGGCGAGCAGTACTTC
CASSTAGEQYF
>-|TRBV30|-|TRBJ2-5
TGTGCCTGGAGTCACATGGCGGAGACCCAGTACTTC
CAWSHMAETQYF
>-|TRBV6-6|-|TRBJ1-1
TGTGCCAGCAGTTACATGGCCATGAACACTGAAGCTTTCTTT
CASSYMAMNTEAFF
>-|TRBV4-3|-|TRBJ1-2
TGCGCCAGCCAATCACCGGAAGACTATGGCTACACCTTC
CASQSPEDYGYTF
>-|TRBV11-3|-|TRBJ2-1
TGTGCCAGCAGCTTAACGCTAGCGACCTACAATGAGCAGTTCTTC
CASSLTLATYNEQFF
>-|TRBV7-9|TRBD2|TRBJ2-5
TGTGCCAGCAGCCCCGGGACTAGCTACCAGACCCAGTACTTC
CASSPGTSYQTQYF
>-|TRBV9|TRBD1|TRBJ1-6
TGTGCCAGCAGTCCATCCGGGACAGTCCTTTTATCACCCCTCCACTTT
CASSPSGTVLLSPLHF